The source of this T cell receptor beta chain is a study of blood T cell repertoires in COVID-19. Study background: The samples span acute and convalescent COVID-19 from the United States, Italy and Spain. From T cells, B-cell-depleted T cells, or PBMCs came the material, which was cDNA or gDNA.

Authors' analysis steps: Using reference gene primer amplification, nucleated cell counts were estimated. Clones were read by immunoSEQ multiplex PCR, and TCRdb kept only the in-frame ones, dropping some. D and trimming come from the DNA, and the V and J calls and clone size come from that table. In the table there are tens of thousands of clones, 86% of which are singletons. The CDR3 totals 13 residues. CDR1 SGHDN and CDR2 FVKESK come from the germline V gene. V gave up 2 bases and J gave up 8 bases, with 12 bases separating them. The sample taken for sequencing was peripheral blood. V usage is TRBV14 and J usage is TRBJ1-2, with a weak D call TRBD1 (5 bases). The sequence was collected from a man in his sixties or seventies with active or convalescent COVID-19. Here the CDR3 DNA reads TGTGCCAGCAGCCAAAGTCAGGGTTTGGGCTACACCTTC. It specifies CASSQSQGLGYTF. The full variable domain, its missing parts supplied by reference TRBV14 and TRBJ1-2, is EAGVTQFPSHSVIEKGQTVTLRCDPISGHDNLYWYRRVMGKEIKFLLHFVKESKQDESGMPNNRFLAERTGGTYSTLKVQPAELEDSGVYFCASSQSQGLGYTFGSGTRLTVV.